These 6 T cell receptor beta chains originate from one sample sequenced in a study of blood T cell repertoires in COVID-19. The protocol was immunoSEQ multiplex PCR, while the TCRdb copy is restricted to in-frame clones and leaves out a portion. The table includes roughly 250,000 clones, over 75% detected once. Sequencing was carried out using PBMCs or T cells enriched from blood (not recorded which). The receptors originated from a woman between 18 and 30 years old who had recovered from COVID-19.

In DNA form, the CDR3 reads TGTGCTAGTGGTCCCTCAAGCCAGGTGGGCTATGGCTACACCTTC. It translates to CASGPSSQVGYGYTF. V gene TRBV12-5 combines with J gene TRBJ1-2; no reliable D call. The length of the CDR3 is 15 residues. Trimming stripped 5 bases from V and 4 bases from J, with 17 bases between. Germline V lookup: CDR1 LGHNT, CDR2 FRNRAP.

As regards this clone: The same CDR3 can be traced to other DNA sequences in this sample. This chain connects TRBV5-1 to TRBJ2-7; 8 bases map to TRBD1. This CDR3 has 14 residues. V shed 0 bases and J 2 bases; nucleotides not matched to a gene: 1. CDR1 is SGHRS and CDR2 is YFSETQ in the germline V gene. CDR3 nucleotide sequence: TGCGCCAGCAGCTTGGACAGGGGGACCTACGAGCAGTACTTC. Protein: CASSLDRGTYEQYF.

This clone was counted a single time. The rearrangement joins TRBV9 to TRBJ2-3; D unresolved. From germline, CDR1 is SGDLS and CDR2 YYNGEE. V gave up 4 bases and J gave up 0 bases, with 9 bases separating them. The CDR3 totals 14 residues. CDR3 sequence: CASSPPPSTDTQYF. The CDR3 DNA follows: TGTGCCAGCAGCCCCCCTCCTAGCACAGATACGCAGTATTTT. Together with reference TRBV9 and TRBJ2-3, the CDR3 gives the full variable domain: DSGVTQTPKHLITATGQRVTLRCSPRSGDLSVYWYQQSLDQGLQFLIQYYNGEERAKGNILERFSAQQFPDLHSELNLSSLELGDSALYFCASSPPPSTDTQYFGPGTRLTVL.

The rearrangement joins TRBV28 to TRBJ1-1, with TRBD1 as a possible D gene (5 bases). The V gene's germline CDR1 is MDHEN and CDR2 SYDVKM. The CDR3 is 12 amino acids. Trimming removed 7 bases at V and 11 bases at J, with 17 bases between. The CDR3 nucleotides are TGTGCCAGCACCTCAGGGCCGGGGGGTGCTTTCTTT. Its translation is CASTSGPGGAFF.

V and J are TRBV19 and TRBJ2-5; 8 bases align to TRBD1. The CDR3 runs to 13 residues. CDR1 LNHDA and CDR2 SQIVND come from the germline V gene (reference sequence). J lost 1 base, V lost 6 bases, and 1 base had no gene match. CDR3 protein: CASRDRVQETQYF. The CDR3 region has the DNA TGTGCCAGTAGGGACAGGGTCCAAGAGACCCAGTACTTC.

This chain links TRBV15 with TRBJ1-6; D is perhaps TRBD1 (6 bases). CDR1 and CDR2 (germline): LNHNV, YYDKDF (reference sequence). This CDR3 contains 15 residues. V was cut by 8 bases and J by 6 bases, with 17 bases left in between. This CDR3 is CATAGSRGINSPLHF. CDR3 DNA: TGTGCCACCGCCGGATCGAGGGGGATTAATTCACCCCTCCACTTT.